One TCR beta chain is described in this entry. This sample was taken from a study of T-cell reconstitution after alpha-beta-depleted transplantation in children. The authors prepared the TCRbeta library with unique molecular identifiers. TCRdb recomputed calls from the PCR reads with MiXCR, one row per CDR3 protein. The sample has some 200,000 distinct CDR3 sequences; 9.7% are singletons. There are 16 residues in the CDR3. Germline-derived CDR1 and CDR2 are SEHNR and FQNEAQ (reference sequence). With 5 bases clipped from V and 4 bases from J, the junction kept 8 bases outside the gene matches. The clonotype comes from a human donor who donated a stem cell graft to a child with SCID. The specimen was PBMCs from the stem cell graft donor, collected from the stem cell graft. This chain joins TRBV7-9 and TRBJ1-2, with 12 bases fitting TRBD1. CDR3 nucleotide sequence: TGTGCCAGCAGCCCGGGACAGGGGGCTGTCGGCTATGGCTACACCTTC. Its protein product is CASSPGQGAVGYGYTF. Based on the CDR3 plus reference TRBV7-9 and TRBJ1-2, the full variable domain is DTGVSQNPRHKITKRGQNVTFRCDPISEHNRLYWYRQTLGQGPEFLTYFQNEAQLEKSRLLSDRFSAERPKGSFSTLEIQRTEQGDSAMYLCASSPGQGAVGYGYTFGSGTRLTVV.